The 15 T cell receptor gamma chains listed next were all sequenced from one sample in a study of γδ T cells in repeated Plasmodium falciparum infection. Flow sorting of PBMC yielded separate Vgamma9/Vdelta2+ and Vdelta2-negative gammadelta T cell populations for bulk repertoire analysis. TCRdb redid clone calling on the multiplex PCR reads using CATT. Among around 25,000 gamma-chain clones listed, less than 3.5% were seen once. The sequencing sample was made of gamma-delta T cells from blood. The receptors shown here come from a pool of human donors (malaria-infected and uninfected, not separated).

Remarks on this clone: This likely stems from a read error, as it lies one base from a far larger clone. Other nucleotide sequences from this sample produce the same CDR3. This sequence joins TRGV9 and TRGJ1 or TRGJ2. TCRdb gives no J gene; it was assigned here by matching the DNA to germline. The CDR3 contains 14 residues. The germline V gene has CDR1 GITISATS and CDR2 ISYDGTV (reference sequence). The CDR3 loop is CALWEVTDYYKKLF. In DNA, the CDR3 is TGTGCCCTGTGGGAGGTGACGGACTATTATAAGAAACTCTTT.

On this clone itself: It is likely a read error: a sequence one base away is far more abundant. This CDR3 is also generated by other DNA sequences in the sample. Here the V gene is TRGV9, but the J gene went uncalled. The CDR3 runs to 11 residues. The germline gives CDR1 GITISATS, CDR2 ISYDGTV (reference sequence). The CDR3 nucleotides read TGTGCCTTGTTTCTCTTCTGTAAGAAACTTTTT. Its protein is CALFLFCKKLF.

This clone appeared a few times. TCRdb attributes to this sequence the protein of a much larger clone, which differs from the DNA translation at residue 10; a read error is likely, and the protein displayed is translated from the DNA. This same CDR3 is encoded by further DNA sequences in the sample. The chain joins TRGV9 to TRGJ1 or TRGJ2. As TCRdb names no J gene, one was assigned here on the basis of a DNA match to germline. CDR1 is GITISATS and CDR2 is ISYDGTV in the germline V gene (reference sequence). J lost 7 bases, V lost 4 bases, and 16 bases had no gene match. This CDR3 has 15 residues. The CDR3 loop reads CALWDRLQGKYKKLF. CDR3 bases: TGTGCCTTGTGGGACCGCCTGCAAGGGAAGTATAAGAAACTCTTT.

In the case of this clone: The amino acid sequence in TCRdb belongs to a much larger clone and departs from this DNA's translation at residue 15, likely a sequencing read error; the sequence shown is translated from the DNA. The J segment was not called; the V segment is TRGV9. Germline CDR1 reads GITISATS; CDR2 reads ISYDGTV (reference sequence). The CDR3 length is 17 residues. CDR3: CALWESHQELGKKIRVF. The CDR3 coding sequence is TGTGCCTTGTGGGAGTCTCACCAAGAGTTGGGCAAAAAAATCAGGGTATTT.

This clone was seen ten or more times. This chain connects TRGV4 to TRGJ1 or TRGJ2. Because TCRdb records no J gene, it was assigned here through a match of the DNA to germline. The trim removed 0 bases at V and 3 bases at J, leaving 8 bases unmatched. This CDR3 has 15 amino acids. Per germline, CDR1 EGSTGY and CDR2 YDSYTSSV. As DNA, the CDR3 is TGTGCCACCTGGGATGGGCCTTCCCGTTATTATAAGAAACTCTTT. Its translation is CATWDGPSRYYKKLF.

This clone is categorized as medium-sized. Within the sample, other DNA sequences also encode this same CDR3. In DNA form, the CDR3 reads TGTGCCTTGTGGGAGCGCTTTTATTATAAGAAACTCTTT. Its translation: CALWERFYYKKLF. The chain uses TRGV9 and TRGJ1 or TRGJ2. The germline gives CDR1 GITISATS, CDR2 ISYDGTV (reference sequence). The J segment lost 3 bases and the V segment lost 3 bases, leaving 5 bases of the junction unmatched. The length of the CDR3 is 13 residues.

The J gene was not called, though the V gene is TRGV9. The length of the CDR3 is 12 residues. CDR1 and CDR2 from the germline V gene are GITISATS and ISYDGTV (reference sequence). The DNA of the CDR3 is TGTGCCTTGTGGGACCTGAAAAATGGGGGGCTCTTT. Translation gives CALWDLKNGGLF.

By its share, this clone is medium-sized. The likely explanation is a read error, given a far larger clone one base away. The chain is built from TRGV9 and TRGJP. The CDR3 sequence is 16 residues long. Looked up from germline, CDR1 is GITISATS and CDR2 is ISYDGTV (reference sequence). V gave up 0 bases and J gave up 9 bases; unmatched junction bases: 5. DNA for the CDR3: TGTGCCTTGTGGGAGGTGAAAGGGTTGGGCAAAAAAATCAAGGTATTT. Protein sequence: CALWEVKGLGKKIKVF.

This clone has at least ten counts. The chain uses TRGV4 and TRGJ1 or TRGJ2. In germline, CDR1 is EGSTGY, CDR2 YDSYTSSV. The CDR3 runs 11 residues. V trimming: 4 bases; J trimming: 9 bases; junction bases outside the gene matches: 6. The CDR3 protein is CATWEECKKLF. DNA of the CDR3: TGTGCCACCTGGGAAGAATGTAAGAAACTCTTT.

The table lists this clone with many counts. The protein recorded in TCRdb matches a much larger clone and deviates from this DNA's translation at residue 9, suggesting a read error; the protein here is obtained by translating the DNA. The chain couples TRGV9 to TRGJ1 or TRGJ2. Germline V lookup: CDR1 GITISATS, CDR2 ISYDGTV (reference sequence). J lost 9 bases, V lost 0 bases, and 8 bases had no gene match. The CDR3 sequence is 13 residues long. The CDR3 nucleotides read TGTGCCTTGTGGGAGGTGCGAAGGTCTAAGAAACTCTTT. It is translated as CALWEVRRSKKLF.

In this sample, this clone turned up many times. Germline is not matched at one junction end, which may reflect a read error. V gene TRGV8 combines with J gene TRGJP1. This CDR3 has 14 residues. Germline lookup yields CDR1 VENAVY and CDR2 YDSYNSRV. The CDR3 sequence: CATWDLTTDWFKIF. DNA for the CDR3: TGTGCCACCTGGGACCTAACCACTGATTGGTTCAAGATATTT.

This clone was counted many times. A far larger clone is a single base away, which makes a read error likely. J is TRGJ1 or TRGJ2 and V is TRGV9. There are 14 residues in the CDR3. From germline, CDR1 is GITISATS and CDR2 ISYDGTV (reference sequence). V shed 0 bases, J shed 3 bases, and the junction held 5 bases outside the gene matches. For the CDR3, the DNA is TGTGCCTTGTGGGAGGTGCGACGTTATTATAAGAAACTCTTT. Translation: CALWEVRRYYKKLF.

This clone has at least ten counts. The rearrangement joins TRGV8 to TRGJ1 or TRGJ2. V was pared by 2 bases and J by 0 bases, with 4 bases of the junction left unmatched. The germline gives CDR1 VENAVY, CDR2 YDSYNSRV. This CDR3 is built from 14 residues. CDR3 nucleotide sequence: TGTGCCACCTGGGATACCTCGAATTATTATAAGAAACTCTTT. Its protein is CATWDTSNYYKKLF.

The sample holds many counts of this clone. The V and J genes are TRGV9 and TRGJP. Germline values: CDR1 GITISATS, CDR2 ISYDGTV (reference sequence). This CDR3 has 17 amino acids. The V gene end was trimmed by 3 bases and the J gene end by 6 bases; junction bases not matched to a gene: 8. The CDR3: CALWEMFIELGKKIKVF. CDR3 nucleotides: TGTGCCTTGTGGGAGATGTTCATAGAGTTGGGCAAAAAAATCAAGGTATTT.

This clone was seen ten or more times. Translating this DNA gives a protein that differs at residue 5 from the TCRdb one, which belongs to a much larger clone; a read error is likely, and the protein shown is this translation. V usage is TRGV9 and J usage is TRGJP. The J gene was missing in TCRdb and was found by matching the end of the DNA to germline. Trimming at V came to 6 bases and at J to 4 bases, leaving 6 bases not matched to a gene. The CDR3 contains 16 residues. The germline V gene encodes CDR1 GITISATS and CDR2 ISYDGTV (reference sequence). CDR3 sequence (DNA): TGTGCCTTGTGGAATGGTCAAGAGTTGGGCAAAAAAATCAAGGTATTT. Protein: CALWNGQELGKKIKVF.